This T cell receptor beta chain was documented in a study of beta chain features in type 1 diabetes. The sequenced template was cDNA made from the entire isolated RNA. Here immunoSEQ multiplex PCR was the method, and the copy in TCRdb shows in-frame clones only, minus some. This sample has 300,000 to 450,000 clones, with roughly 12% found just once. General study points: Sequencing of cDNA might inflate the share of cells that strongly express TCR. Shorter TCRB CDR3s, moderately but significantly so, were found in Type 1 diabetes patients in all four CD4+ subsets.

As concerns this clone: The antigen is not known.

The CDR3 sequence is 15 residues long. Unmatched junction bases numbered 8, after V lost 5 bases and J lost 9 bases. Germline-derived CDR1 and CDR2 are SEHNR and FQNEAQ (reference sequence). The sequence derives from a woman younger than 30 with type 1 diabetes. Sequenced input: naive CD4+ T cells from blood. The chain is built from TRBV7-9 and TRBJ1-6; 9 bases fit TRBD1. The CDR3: CASSPTGGFGSPLHF. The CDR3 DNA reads TGTGCCAGCAGCCCGACAGGGGGTTTTGGTTCACCCCTCCACTTT.